The clone carrying this TCR beta chain was counted a few times. What it binds is unknown. This entry is derived from a study of response to subunit inactivated influenza vaccine. Overall study findings and caveats: The authors put forward the suggestion that each seasonal influenza vaccination may bring in only a limited number of new T cells.

TCRdb re-called the RT-PCR reads through MiXCR, storing one row per CDR3 protein. The table shows about 530,000 distinct CDR3 sequences, with 10% to 15% occurring only once. V gave up 1 base and J gave up 0 bases, with 13 bases separating them. CDR1 and CDR2 from the germline V gene are DFQATT and SNEGSKA (reference sequence). The CDR3 spans 16 residues. This specimen was PBMCs from blood, taken around seven weeks after vaccination. The TCR comes from a man between 45 and 60 years old who received an inactivated influenza vaccine. V is TRBV20-1 and J is TRBJ1-5, with D maybe TRBD1 (5 bases). The CDR3 DNA reads TGCAGTGCTAGAGGTGGGGACTATTATAGCAATCAGCCCCAGCATTTT. It specifies CSARGGDYYSNQPQHF.